The text below deals with one T cell receptor beta chain. Germline lookup yields CDR1 LNHDA and CDR2 SQIVND (reference sequence). V lost 6 bases and J 3 bases, leaving 11 bases between the germline ends. The CDR3 is 13 residues long. Treatment specified: roughly 19 received Ad26.COV2.S at low or high dose, single or two shots; 5 received placebo; per-sample allocation not given. After the first vaccine or placebo injection, samples were drawn on day 63. The data derive from a study of Ad26.COV2.S vaccination and SARS-CoV-2 variants. Clones were read by immunoSEQ multiplex PCR, and TCRdb kept only the in-frame ones, dropping some. Among around 300,000 clones listed, more than 85% were seen once.

The receptor was derived from a person between 18 and 59 years old who received the Ad26.COV2.S COVID-19 vaccine or a placebo. Sample: peripheral blood, taken in a trial of Ad26.COV2.S vaccine versus placebo. The rearrangement links TRBV19 to TRBJ1-2; no clear D. This CDR3 reads CASRPGPDYGYTF. In DNA form, the CDR3 reads TGTGCCAGTAGACCGGGCCCGGACTATGGCTACACCTTC.